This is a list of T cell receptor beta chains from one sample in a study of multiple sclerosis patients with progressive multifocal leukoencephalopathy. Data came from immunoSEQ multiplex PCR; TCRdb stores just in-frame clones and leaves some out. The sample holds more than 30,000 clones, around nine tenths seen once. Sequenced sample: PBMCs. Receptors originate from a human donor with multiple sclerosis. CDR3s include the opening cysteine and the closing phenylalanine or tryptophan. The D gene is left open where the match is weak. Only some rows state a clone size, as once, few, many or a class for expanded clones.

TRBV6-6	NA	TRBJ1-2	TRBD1	CASSPTGVNYGYTF	TGTGCCAGCAGTCCGACAGGGGTAAATTATGGCTACACCTTC
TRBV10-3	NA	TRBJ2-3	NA	CAIEVDTQYF	TGTGCCATTGAGGTGGATACGCAGTATTTT
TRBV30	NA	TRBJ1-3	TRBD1	CAWSAYRGPGNTIYF	TGTGCCTGGAGTGCCTACAGGGGGCCAGGAAACACCATATATTTT
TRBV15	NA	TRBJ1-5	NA	CATSTGDNQPQHF	TGTGCCACCAGCACGGGGGACAATCAGCCCCAGCATTTT
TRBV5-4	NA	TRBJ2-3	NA	CASSLELAGLGSTDTQYF	TGTGCCAGCAGCTTGGAACTGGCAGGATTAGGGAGCACAGATACGCAGTATTTT
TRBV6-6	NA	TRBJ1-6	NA	CASSYRGLGSPLHF	TGTGCCAGCAGTTACAGGGGTCTAGGATCACCCCTCCACTTT
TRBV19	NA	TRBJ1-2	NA	CASSIGQTRGYGYTF	TGTGCCAGTAGTATAGGTCAGACGCGCGGCTATGGCTACACCTTC
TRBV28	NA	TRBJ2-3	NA	CASSWRARDTQYF	TGTGCCAGCAGTTGGAGAGCCCGGGATACGCAGTATTTT
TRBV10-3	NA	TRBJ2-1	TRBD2	CAISVLLADNEQFF	TGTGCCATCAGTGTTTTACTAGCGGATAATGAGCAGTTCTTC
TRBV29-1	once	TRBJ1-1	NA	CSVEGSTEAFF	TGCAGCGTGGAAGGGAGCACTGAAGCTTTCTTT
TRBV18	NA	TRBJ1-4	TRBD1	CASSQQGVSEKLFF	TGTGCCAGCTCACAACAGGGGGTTAGTGAAAAACTGTTTTTT
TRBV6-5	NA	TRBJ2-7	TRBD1	CASSRTDRGVREQYF	TGTGCCAGCAGCCGCACCGACAGGGGGGTTAGGGAGCAGTACTTC
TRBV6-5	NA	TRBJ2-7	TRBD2	CASQPSSGRAVQEYF	TGTGCCAGCCAGCCGAGTAGCGGGAGGGCGGTCCAGGAGTACTTC
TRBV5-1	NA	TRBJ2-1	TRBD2	CASSLRLAVDNEQFF	TGCGCCAGCAGCTTGCGGCTAGCGGTGGACAATGAGCAGTTCTTC
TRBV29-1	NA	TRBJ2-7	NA	CSVGALSSYEQYF	TGCAGCGTAGGGGCCCTCAGCTCCTACGAGCAGTACTTC
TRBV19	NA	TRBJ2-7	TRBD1	CASSITGGPTYEQYF	TGTGCCAGTAGTATCACAGGGGGACCTACCTACGAGCAGTACTTC
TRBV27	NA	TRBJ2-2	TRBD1	CASSQGTGRSTGELFF	TGTGCCAGCAGTCAAGGGACAGGTAGAAGCACCGGGGAGCTGTTTTTT
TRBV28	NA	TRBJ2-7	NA	CASGLGAAGPYEQYF	TGTGCCAGTGGGTTGGGGGCGGCGGGACCATACGAGCAGTACTTC
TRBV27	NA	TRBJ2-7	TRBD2	CASSQEGPSGTPYEQYF	TGTGCCAGCAGCCAAGAGGGGCCTAGCGGGACCCCCTACGAGCAGTACTTC
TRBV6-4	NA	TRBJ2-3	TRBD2	CASSEAGGTTDTQYF	TGTGCCAGCAGTGAAGCGGGAGGGACGACAGATACGCAGTATTTT
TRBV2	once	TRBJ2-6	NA	CASISGANVLTF	TGTGCCAGCATCTCTGGGGCCAACGTCCTGACTTTC
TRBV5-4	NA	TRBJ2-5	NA	CASSLGGAQETQYF	TGTGCCAGCAGCTTGGGGGGGGCCCAAGAGACCCAGTACTTC
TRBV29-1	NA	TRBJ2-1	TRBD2	CSAITGTTFNEQFF	TGCAGCGCAATAACCGGGACTACGTTTAATGAGCAGTTCTTC
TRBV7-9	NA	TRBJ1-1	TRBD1	CASSPGQGETEAFF	TGTGCCAGCAGCCCGGGACAGGGGGAGACTGAAGCTTTCTTT
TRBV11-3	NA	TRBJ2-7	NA	CASSLGWRARYEQYF	TGTGCCAGCAGCTTAGGGTGGAGGGCTCGTTACGAGCAGTACTTC
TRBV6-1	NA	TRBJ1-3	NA	CASRPAFSGNTIYF	TGTGCCAGCAGGCCGGCTTTCTCTGGAAACACCATATATTTT
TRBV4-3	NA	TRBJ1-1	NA	CASSQWGGGTEAFF	TGCGCCAGCAGCCAGTGGGGTGGGGGCACTGAAGCTTTCTTT
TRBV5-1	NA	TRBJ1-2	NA	CASSATGLRGYTF	TGCGCCAGCAGCGCAACAGGGTTGCGGGGCTACACCTTC
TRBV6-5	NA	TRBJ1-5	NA	CASSYSSGSNQPQHF	TGTGCCAGCAGTTACTCGTCAGGTAGCAATCAGCCCCAGCATTTT
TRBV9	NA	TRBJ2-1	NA	CARSAGGEWDEQFF	TGTGCCCGCAGCGCCGGTGGGGAGTGGGATGAGCAGTTCTTC
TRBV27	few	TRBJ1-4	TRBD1	CASSSIGGPSEKLFF	TGTGCCAGCAGTTCAATAGGGGGCCCCAGCGAAAAACTGTTTTTT
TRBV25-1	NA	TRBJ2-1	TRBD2	CASSGDRVAGLSYNEQFF	TGTGCCAGCAGTGGAGATAGAGTAGCGGGCCTTTCCTACAATGAGCAGTTCTTC
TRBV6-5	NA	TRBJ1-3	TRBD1	CASSEGTGGNTIYF	TGTGCCAGCAGTGAAGGGACAGGGGGAAACACCATATATTTT
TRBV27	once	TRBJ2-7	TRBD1	CASSYGQGASEQYF	TGTGCCAGCAGTTACGGACAGGGGGCTTCCGAGCAGTACTTC
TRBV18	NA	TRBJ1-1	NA	CASSPQSREGGTEAFF	TGTGCCAGCTCACCACAATCGAGGGAAGGAGGAACTGAAGCTTTCTTT
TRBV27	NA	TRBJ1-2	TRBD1	CASGTGVTGYTF	TGTGCCAGCGGGACAGGGGTTACCGGCTACACCTTC
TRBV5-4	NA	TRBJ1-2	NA	CASSLAGGYGYTF	TGTGCCAGCAGCTTGGCCGGAGGCTATGGCTACACCTTC
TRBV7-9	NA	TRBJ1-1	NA	CASSSDTEAFF	TGTGCCAGCAGCTCCGATACTGAAGCTTTCTTT
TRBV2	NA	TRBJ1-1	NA	CASSLNTEAFF	TGTGCCAGCAGTCTGAACACTGAAGCTTTCTTT
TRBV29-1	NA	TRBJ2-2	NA	CSGGQGGSYTGELFF	TGCAGCGGCGGTCAGGGGGGCTCGTACACCGGGGAGCTGTTTTTT
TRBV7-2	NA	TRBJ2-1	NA	CASSFDGGLSNEQFF	TGTGCCAGCAGCTTTGATGGGGGACTTTCTAATGAGCAGTTCTTC
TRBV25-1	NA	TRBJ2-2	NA	CATRSSGRTGELFF	TGTGCCACCAGGTCCTCCGGTCGTACCGGGGAGCTGTTTTTT
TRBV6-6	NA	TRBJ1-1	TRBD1	CASNHGTVNTEAFF	TGTGCCAGCAACCACGGGACAGTGAACACTGAAGCTTTCTTT
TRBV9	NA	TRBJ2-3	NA	CASSPISADTQYF	TGTGCCAGCAGCCCAATTAGCGCAGATACGCAGTATTTT
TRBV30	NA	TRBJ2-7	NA	CAWSAWGSEQYF	TGTGCCTGGAGTGCCTGGGGCTCCGAGCAGTACTTC
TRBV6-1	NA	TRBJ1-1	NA	CASGPEILLNTEAFF	TGTGCCAGCGGGCCGGAGATCCTGTTGAACACTGAAGCTTTCTTT
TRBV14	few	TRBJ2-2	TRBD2	CASSQGLAGAKNTGELFF	TGTGCCAGCAGCCAGGGACTAGCGGGAGCAAAGAACACCGGGGAGCTGTTTTTT
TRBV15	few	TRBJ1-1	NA	CATSRDVQVNTEAFF	TGTGCCACCAGCAGAGATGTACAGGTGAACACTGAAGCTTTCTTT